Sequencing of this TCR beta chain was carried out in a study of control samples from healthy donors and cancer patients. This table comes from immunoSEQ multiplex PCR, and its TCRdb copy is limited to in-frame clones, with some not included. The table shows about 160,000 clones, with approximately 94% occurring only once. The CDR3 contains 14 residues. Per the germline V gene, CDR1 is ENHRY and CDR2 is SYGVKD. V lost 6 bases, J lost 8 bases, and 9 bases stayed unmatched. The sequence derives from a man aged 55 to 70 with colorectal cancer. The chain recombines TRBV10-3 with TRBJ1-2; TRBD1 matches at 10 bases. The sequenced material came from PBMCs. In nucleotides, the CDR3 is TGTGCCATCAGGCCCGGGACAGGGGTTGGCGGCTACACCTTC. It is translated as CAIRPGTGVGGYTF.